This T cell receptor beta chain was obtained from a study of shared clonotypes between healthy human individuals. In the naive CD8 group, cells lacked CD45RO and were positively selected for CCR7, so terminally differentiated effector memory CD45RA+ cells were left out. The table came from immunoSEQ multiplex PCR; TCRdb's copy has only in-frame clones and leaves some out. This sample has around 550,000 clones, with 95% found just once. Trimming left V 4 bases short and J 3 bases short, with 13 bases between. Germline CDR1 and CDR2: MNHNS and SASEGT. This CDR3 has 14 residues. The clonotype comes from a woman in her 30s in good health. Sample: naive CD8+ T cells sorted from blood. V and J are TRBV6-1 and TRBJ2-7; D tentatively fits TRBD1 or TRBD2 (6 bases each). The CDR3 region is CASSGRDMLYEQYF. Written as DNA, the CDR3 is TGTGCCAGCAGTGGGCGGGACATGCTCTACGAGCAGTACTTC.